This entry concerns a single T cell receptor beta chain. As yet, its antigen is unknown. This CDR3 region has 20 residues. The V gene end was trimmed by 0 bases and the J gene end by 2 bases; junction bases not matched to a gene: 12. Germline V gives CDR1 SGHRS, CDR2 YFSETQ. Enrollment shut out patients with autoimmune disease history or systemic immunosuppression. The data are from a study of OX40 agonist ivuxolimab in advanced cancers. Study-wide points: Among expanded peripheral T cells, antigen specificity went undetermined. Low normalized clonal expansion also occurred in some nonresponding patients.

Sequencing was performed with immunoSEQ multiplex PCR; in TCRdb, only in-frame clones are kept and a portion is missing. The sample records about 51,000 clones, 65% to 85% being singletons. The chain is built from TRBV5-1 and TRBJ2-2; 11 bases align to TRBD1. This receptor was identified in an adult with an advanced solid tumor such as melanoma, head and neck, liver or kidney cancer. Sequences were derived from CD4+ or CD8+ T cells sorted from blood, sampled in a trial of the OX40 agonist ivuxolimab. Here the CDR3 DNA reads TGCGCCAGCAGCTTGGCCCTAGGAGGACAGGGGGCCTTAAACACCGGGGAGCTGTTTTTT. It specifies CASSLALGGQGALNTGELFF.